This entry is about one TCR beta chain. The J segment lost 7 bases and the V segment lost 5 bases, leaving 12 bases of the junction unmatched. The CDR3 has 15 amino acids. The germline CDR1 and CDR2 sequences are SQVTM and ANQGSEA. PCR amplification relied on 60 Vbeta primers (plus 13 Jbeta primers). The repertoire was sequenced with immunoSEQ multiplex PCR; TCRdb's copy has only in-frame clones and lacks some. Of approximately 140,000 clones listed, about four fifths are singletons. The sample originates from a study of cytomegalovirus exposure and HLA in healthy donors. The chain joins TRBV29-1 to TRBJ2-1; TRBD1 aligns across 9 bases. Sequenced sample: PBMCs. The sequence derives from a man aged 18-30 years in good health and CMV-seronegative. Here the CDR3 DNA reads TGCAGCGTTCGAGAACAGGGGGCGATCTTAAATGAGCAGTTCTTC. It codes for CSVREQGAILNEQFF.